Sequencing of this TCR beta chain was carried out in a study of human T cells and chemical hapten exposure. General observations from the study: It should be noted that donors had alopecia, so their immune response may differ from healthy people's. Sensitizing with DPC caused no change in TCRs above 1 in 1000 frequency.

There are a few counts of this clonotype. Its antigen is unknown. TCRdb called the RACE reads again in MiXCR, with one record for every CDR3 protein. The table records 180,000 or so distinct CDR3 sequences, 20% to 25% of them present only once. Time point: patch test 1, 2 weeks after DPC sensitization. Stated treatment: therapeutic diphenylcyclopropenone sensitization with weekly scalp DPC. Losses at the gene ends were 4 bases for V and 4 bases for J; bases not matched to a gene: 7. This CDR3 comprises 16 residues. In germline, CDR1 is SGHVS, CDR2 FQNEAQ. The chain is built from TRBV7-8 and TRBJ2-1; the match to TRBD2 covers 10 bases. The material sequenced was whole blood, taken in connection with sensitization to the hapten diphenylcyclopropenone (DPC). The receptor was isolated from a woman aged 45-65 years with alopecia areata. Some clones in this sample may be carry-over from other donors' samples. The CDR3 loop is CASSSRRTSGYNEQFF. The CDR3 nucleotides read TGTGCCAGCAGCTCCAGGAGGACTAGCGGTTACAATGAGCAGTTCTTC.